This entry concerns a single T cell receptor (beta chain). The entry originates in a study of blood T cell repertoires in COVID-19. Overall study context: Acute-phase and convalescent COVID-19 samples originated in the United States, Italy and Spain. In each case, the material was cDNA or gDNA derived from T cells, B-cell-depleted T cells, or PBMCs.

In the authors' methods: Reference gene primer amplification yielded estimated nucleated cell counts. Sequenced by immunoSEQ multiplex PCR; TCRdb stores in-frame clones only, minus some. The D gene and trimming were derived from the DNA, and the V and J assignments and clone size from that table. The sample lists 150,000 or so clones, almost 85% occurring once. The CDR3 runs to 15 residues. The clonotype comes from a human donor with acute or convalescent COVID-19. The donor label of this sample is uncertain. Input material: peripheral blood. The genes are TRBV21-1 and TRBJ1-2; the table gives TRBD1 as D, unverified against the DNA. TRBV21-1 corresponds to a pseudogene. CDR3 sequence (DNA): TGTGCCAGCAGCAAAGATCAGGGGGACCTCTATGGCTACACCTTC. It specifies CASSKDQGDLYGYTF.